This record covers a single TCR beta chain. The TCRbeta library incorporated unique molecular identifiers. TCRdb used MiXCR to reprocess the PCR reads, holding one entry per CDR3 protein. Among about 500,000 distinct CDR3 sequences listed, approximately 29% were seen once. This sample is drawn from a study of T-cell reconstitution after alpha-beta-depleted transplantation in children. Germline CDR1 reads SGHAT; CDR2 reads FQDESV (reference sequence). Trimming took 3 bases from V and 5 from J, leaving 10 bases between them. The CDR3 runs 13 residues. This material consisted of PBMCs from the stem cell graft donor, taken from the stem cell graft. This clonotype was sampled from a human donor who donated a stem cell graft to a child with aplastic anemia. V usage is TRBV11-1 and J usage is TRBJ2-5; possibly TRBD1 or TRBD2 for D (5 bases each). The CDR3 reads CASSFQGRETQYF. The CDR3 bases are TGTGCCAGCAGCTTCCAGGGACGGGAGACCCAGTACTTC.